This T cell receptor beta chain was profiled in a study of shared clonotypes between healthy human individuals. Germline V gives CDR1 LNHDA, CDR2 SQIVND (reference sequence). Trimming stripped 7 bases from V and 8 bases from J, with 19 bases between. The length of the CDR3 is 14 residues. Method: immunoSEQ multiplex PCR; TCRdb's copy keeps in-frame clones and lacks some. Of about 1.1 million clones detected, around 78% appear once; the ten largest clones hold roughly 0.57%. The sequence derives from a man between 18 and 29 years old in good health. Some clones in this sample may be carry-over from other donors' samples. The chain joins TRBV19 to TRBJ2-3; TRBD1 might be the D (5 bases). Sample: memory CD4+ T cells from PBMCs. The sample's subset: CD45RA-negative fraction. CDR3 residues: CASIPLRTLGTQYF. The CDR3 DNA sequence: TGTGCCAGTATTCCCCTCCGGACATTAGGTACGCAGTATTTT.